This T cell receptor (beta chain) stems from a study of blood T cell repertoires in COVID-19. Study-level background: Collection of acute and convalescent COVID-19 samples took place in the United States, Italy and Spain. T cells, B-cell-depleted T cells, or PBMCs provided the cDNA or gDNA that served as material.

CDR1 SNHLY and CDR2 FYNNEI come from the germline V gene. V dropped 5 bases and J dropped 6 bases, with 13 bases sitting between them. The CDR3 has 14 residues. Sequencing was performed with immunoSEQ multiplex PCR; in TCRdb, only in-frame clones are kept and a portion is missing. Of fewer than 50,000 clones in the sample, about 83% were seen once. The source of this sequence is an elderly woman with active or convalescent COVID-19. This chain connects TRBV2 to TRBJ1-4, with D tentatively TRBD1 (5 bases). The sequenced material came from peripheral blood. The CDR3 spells CASSLTGFDEKLFF. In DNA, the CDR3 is TGTGCCAGCAGTCTTACAGGTTTTGATGAAAAACTGTTTTTT.